These T cell receptor beta chains were read from a single sample in a study of cytomegalovirus exposure and HLA in healthy donors. Assay used: immunoSEQ multiplex PCR; TCRdb lists only in-frame clones, some missing. The table shows nearly 110,000 clones, with 65% to 80% occurring only once. Sequenced input: PBMCs. The receptors were sampled from a woman in her fifties or sixties in good health and CMV-seropositive. The CDR3 runs from the conserved cysteine through the conserved F or W. D genes are given only for firm matches. Some rows mark clone size as missing; the rest say once, few, many or name a class of expanded clone.

v_gene	abundance	d_gene	j_gene	CDR3nt	CDR3aa
TRBV18	NA	TRBD1	TRBJ1-4	TGTGCCAGCTCACCACTGGTAGTGGGACAGGGGGAGACTAATGAAAAACTGTTTTTT	CASSPLVVGQGETNEKLFF
TRBV11-2	NA	NA	TRBJ1-2	TGTGCCAGCAGCCCAGCCGGACAGAGTAACTATGGCTACACCTTC	CASSPAGQSNYGYTF
TRBV27	NA	TRBD1	TRBJ2-4	TGTGCCAGCAAAATGACAGGGGGCGTCAAAAACATTCAGTACTTC	CASKMTGGVKNIQYF
TRBV28	NA	TRBD2	TRBJ2-3	TGTGCCAGCAGGAGTAGCGGGGGCCATTACACAGATACGCAGTATTTT	CASRSSGGHYTDTQYF
TRBV5-4	NA	NA	TRBJ1-2	TGTGCCAGCAGCTCCTCATTGTCGGGCTATGGCTACACCTTC	CASSSSLSGYGYTF
TRBV25-1	NA	TRBD1	TRBJ2-6	TGTGCCACCTCCCAGACAGGGCTCTCTGGGGCCAACGTCCTGACTTTC	CATSQTGLSGANVLTF
TRBV19	NA	NA	TRBJ1-1	TGTGCCAGTAGTATTGGGGGGGTAGGGAAGAACACTGAAGCTTTCTTT	CASSIGGVGKNTEAFF
TRBV30	NA	NA	TRBJ2-7	TGTGCCTGGAGTTCCGGGGGAAATGATGGGCAGTACTTC	CAWSSGGNDGQYF
TRBV2	NA	TRBD2	TRBJ2-1	TGTGCCAGCAGTGCCCAGGGAGGGGACAATGAGCAGTTCTTC	CASSAQGGDNEQFF
TRBV10-1	once	NA	TRBJ1-1	TGCGCCAGCAGTGAGCCTTTCTCAGGGGCGAGTGAAGCTTTCTTT	CASSEPFSGASEAFF
TRBV15	NA	NA	TRBJ2-7	TGTGCCACCAGCAGAGACCAGGTCGGGACCTACGAGCAGTACTTC	CATSRDQVGTYEQYF
TRBV6-1	few	TRBD1	TRBJ1-5	TGTGCCAGCACGAGACAGGGGGAGGGGGGTCAGCCCCAGCATTTT	CASTRQGEGGQPQHF
TRBV7-9	NA	TRBD1	TRBJ1-3	TGTTCCAGCAGCCTGTGGACAGGGTCCGCCTCTGGAAACACCATATATTTT	CSSSLWTGSASGNTIYF
TRBV6-5	NA	NA	TRBJ1-1	TGTGCCAGCAGTTCCCAACCAAACGGAGGCACTGAAGCTTTCTTT	CASSSQPNGGTEAFF
TRBV9	NA	TRBD1	TRBJ1-2	TGTGCCAGCAGCGGACCCGGACAGGGGGCAGGAGGCTACACCTTC	CASSGPGQGAGGYTF
TRBV5-1	NA	NA	TRBJ2-5	TGCGCCAGCAGCCAGTCCATCCCGGGGACCCAGTACTTC	CASSQSIPGTQYF
TRBV6-5	few	NA	TRBJ2-7	TGTGCCAGCAGCTCCTTCAGGGTGGGCGACTACGAGCAGTACTTC	CASSSFRVGDYEQYF
TRBV7-3	NA	NA	TRBJ2-1	TGTGCCAGCAGCTCAACCATCCGGAGCTCCTACAATGAGCAGTTCTTC	CASSSTIRSSYNEQFF
TRBV7-9	NA	NA	TRBJ2-5	TGTGCCAGCAGCAGAAACCAGGGGCCGGCCAGTGAGCAGTACTTC	CASSRNQGPASEQYF
TRBV5-6	once	TRBD1	TRBJ2-4	TGTGCCAGCAGCCCAGGACAGGGGGTAGCCAAAAACATTCAGTACTTC	CASSPGQGVAKNIQYF
TRBV7-8	NA	NA	TRBJ1-2	TGTGCCAGCAGCCCCCGGGGTGGCACGCTGAGTGATGGCTACACCTTC	CASSPRGGTLSDGYTF
TRBV6-5	NA	TRBD1	TRBJ1-1	TGTGCCAGCAGCTTACGTGGGACAGGGGTGGATGAAGCTTTCTTT	CASSLRGTGVDEAFF
TRBV7-2	NA	NA	TRBJ2-5	TGTGCCAGCAGCTTACCCGCCCCTGCGGGCCAAGAGACCCAGTACTTC	CASSLPAPAGQETQYF
TRBV18	NA	TRBD1	TRBJ2-1	TGTGCCAGCTCGTCGGGACAGGGGGTGGGGTCCTACAATGAGCAGTTCTTC	CASSSGQGVGSYNEQFF
TRBV6-5	NA	TRBD1	TRBJ2-4	TGTGCCAGCAGTTCGGGACAGAGACCTAACATTCAGTACTTC	CASSSGQRPNIQYF
TRBV27	few	TRBD1	TRBJ1-1	TGTGCCAGCAGGACCGGGACAGGGGACACTGAAGCTTTCTTT	CASRTGTGDTEAFF
TRBV6-1	NA	TRBD1	TRBJ2-7	TGTGCCAGCAGTGCCGGGACAGGGTTCTACGAGCAGTACTTC	CASSAGTGFYEQYF
TRBV6-5	NA	NA	TRBJ2-3	TGTGCCAGCACCCCGGGGACTCTTAGCACAGATACGCAGTATTTT	CASTPGTLSTDTQYF
TRBV5-1	NA	TRBD1	TRBJ2-1	TGCGCCAGCAGCTTGAGGGGGACAGGGGGCTTAGATGAGCAGTTCTTC	CASSLRGTGGLDEQFF
TRBV6-1	NA	NA	TRBJ2-4	TGTGCCAGCATTGGCCAGGTCTGGTCCAAAAACATTCAGTACTTC	CASIGQVWSKNIQYF
TRBV7-2	NA	NA	TRBJ1-4	TGTGCCAGCAGCATTTCAGGGCCTAATGAAAAACTGTTTTTT	CASSISGPNEKLFF